This T cell receptor (beta chain) emerged from a study of blood T cell repertoires in COVID-19. Study details: T cells, B-cell-depleted T cells, or PBMCs supplied cDNA or gDNA.

Using immunoSEQ multiplex PCR, the repertoire was profiled, and TCRdb retains in-frame clones only, with some absent. The table shows over 10,000 clones, with 88% occurring only once. Sequences were obtained from peripheral blood. The sequence was obtained from a human donor in a cohort sampled during active COVID-19.

CDR3 DNA sequence: TGTGCCAGCAGCCAACGCTCCCCCTTAGCGGGGGCGCAAGAGACCCAGTACTTC. Translated, it gives CASSQRSPLAGAQETQYF. The chain employs TRBV3-1 (or the pseudogene TRBV3-2) and TRBJ2-5; 9 positions match TRBD2. The length of the CDR3 is 18 residues. With V trimmed by 2 bases and J by 2 bases, 12 bases remained unmatched. Germline V CDR1 and CDR2: LGHDT, YNNKEL (reference sequence).